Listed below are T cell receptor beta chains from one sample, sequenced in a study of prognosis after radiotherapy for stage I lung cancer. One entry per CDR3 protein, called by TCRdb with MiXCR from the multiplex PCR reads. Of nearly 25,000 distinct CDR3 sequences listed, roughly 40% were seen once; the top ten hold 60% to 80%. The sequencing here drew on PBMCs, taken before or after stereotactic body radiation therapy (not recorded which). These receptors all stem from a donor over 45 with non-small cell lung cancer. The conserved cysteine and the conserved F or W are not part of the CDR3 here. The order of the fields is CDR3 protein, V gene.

cdr3_aa: ASSEDRGRNNEQF
v_call: TRBV7-9

cdr3_aa: ASSGAGGSSYNEQF
v_call: TRBV28

cdr3_aa: ASSIDPAEAF
v_call: TRBV19

cdr3_aa: ATSRDRGQTLH
v_call: TRBV15

cdr3_aa: ASSLEGEGTEAF
v_call: TRBV7-3

cdr3_aa: VGIKSGGQETQY
v_call: TRBV28

cdr3_aa: ASRQTEGVVGAF
v_call: TRBV5-5

cdr3_aa: ASSVWSTEQF
v_call: TRBV19

cdr3_aa: SAREDTYYGYT
v_call: TRBV20-1

cdr3_aa: ASSGEGLAYITEQF
v_call: TRBV7-2

cdr3_aa: ASSLALGSTDTQY
v_call: TRBV4-3

cdr3_aa: ASSIQATNEKLF
v_call: TRBV19

cdr3_aa: ASSLRRTDYEQY
v_call: TRBV12-3/TRBV12-4

cdr3_aa: ASSLASTPTNEKLF
v_call: TRBV7-9

cdr3_aa: ASSPNSGIHPNPYEQY
v_call: TRBV7-9

cdr3_aa: ASSYSALAGQGNHPQH
v_call: TRBV6-2/TRBV6-3

cdr3_aa: ASSLGELAGANVLT
v_call: TRBV28

cdr3_aa: SAPPGQPTKGYT
v_call: TRBV20-1

cdr3_aa: ASSLGRSSYNEQF
v_call: TRBV3-1

cdr3_aa: ASSPGQGLSSGNTIY
v_call: TRBV18

cdr3_aa: ASSPQVYTEAF
v_call: TRBV6-2/TRBV6-3

cdr3_aa: AWTQGYYGYT
v_call: TRBV30